The 32 T cell receptor beta chains below were found in one sample sequenced in a study of T-cell memory formation after mild COVID-19. One entry per CDR3 protein, called by TCRdb with MiXCR from the 5' RACE reads. Here the sample spans some 210,000 distinct CDR3 sequences, 27% being singletons. Sequenced input: PBMCs or a T cell subset sorted from them (not recorded which). Receptors were obtained from an adult woman who had mild COVID-19 (a few samples of this study predate the infection). Cell type and time point are not known.

In this sample, this clonotype turned up a few times. The gene calls are TRBV15 and TRBJ2-7; 7 bases align to TRBD1. Germline V gene lookup returns CDR1 LNHNV and CDR2 YYDKDF (reference sequence). CDR3 size: 14 residues. V trimming: 0 bases; J trimming: 9 bases; junction bases outside the gene matches: 8. In nucleotides, the CDR3 is TGTGCCACCAGCAGAGATCGGGAACGGACAGGGCAGTACTTC. This sequence encodes CATSRDRERTGQYF.

The gene calls are TRBV20-1 and TRBJ2-3, with TRBD2 identical over 7 bases. The CDR3 is 17 amino acids. Germline V gene lookup returns CDR1 DFQATT and CDR2 SNEGSKA (reference sequence). V lost 6 bases to trimming and J lost 4 bases; unmatched junction nucleotides: 19. CDR3 DNA sequence: TGCAGTGCCTGCGGTGTATTGAGCGGGGCCCGCGCAGATACGCAGTATTTT. Translation gives CSACGVLSGARADTQYF.

In this sample, this clonotype turned up a few times. The CDR3: CASSPRRRDEQFF. The DNA of the CDR3 is TGTGCCAGTAGTCCACGACGGAGGGATGAGCAGTTCTTC. The chain carries TRBV19 and TRBJ2-1; the D gene is possibly TRBD2 (6 bases). Germline assignment: CDR1 LNHDA and CDR2 SQIVND (reference sequence). The CDR3 contains 13 residues. Trimming cost V 5 bases and J 8 bases, with 13 bases left between them.

In its sample, this clonotype was seen a few times. The chain links TRBV9 to TRBJ2-5; D is uncertain. Trimming pared 2 bases from V and 0 bases from J, leaving 8 bases between. The germline gives CDR1 SGDLS, CDR2 YYNGEE. This CDR3 spans 14 amino acids. The CDR3 nucleotides read TGTGCCAGCAGCGTCCGACCCGACCAAGAGACCCAGTACTTC. Its translation: CASSVRPDQETQYF.

This clonotype was seen more than once but under ten times. The genes are TRBV29-1 and TRBJ2-5; a possible D gene is TRBD1 (7 bases). This CDR3 has 13 residues. The V gene's germline CDR1 is SQVTM and CDR2 ANQGSEA. V was cut by 7 bases and J by 4 bases, with 16 bases left in between. The CDR3 loop is CSARQGGRETQYF. The CDR3 DNA reads as TGCAGCGCCCGACAGGGAGGTCGAGAGACCCAGTACTTC.

The chain couples TRBV7-8 to TRBJ1-1; a possible D gene is TRBD1 (5 bases). The CDR3 covers 13 residues. Germline CDR1 SGHVS, CDR2 FQNEAQ. Trimming pared 1 base from V and 4 bases from J, leaving 7 bases between. The CDR3 DNA is TGTGCCAGCAGCTTAGGACAGCTCACTGAAGCTTTCTTT. Translated, it gives CASSLGQLTEAFF.

The rearrangement uses TRBV7-8 and TRBJ1-5; 7 bases fit TRBD1. Germline CDR1 is SGHVS and CDR2 is FQNEAQ. V was pared by 5 bases and J by 0 bases, with 4 bases of the junction left unmatched. CDR3 size: 15 residues. Here the CDR3 reads CASSHRTGSNQPQHF. The CDR3 region has the DNA TGTGCCAGCAGCCATCGGACAGGTAGCAATCAGCCCCAGCATTTT.

This clonotype was observed a few times. In nucleotides, the CDR3 is TGTGCCAGCAGCCACTTAGCGGGGGAGGTCAATGAGCAGTTCTTC. This gives the protein CASSHLAGEVNEQFF. The genes are TRBV3-1 and TRBJ2-1, with 9 bases matching TRBD2. This CDR3 comprises 15 residues. Per the germline V gene, CDR1 is LGHDT and CDR2 is YNNKEL (reference sequence). The V segment lost 3 bases and the J segment 6 bases; nucleotides outside the gene matches: 6.

The V call is TRBV2, the J call TRBJ2-5; tentatively, D is TRBD2 (7 bases). There are 12 residues in the CDR3. CDR1 and CDR2 (germline): SNHLY, FYNNEI. The CDR3 spells CASGGTRETQYF. The CDR3 bases are TGTGCTTCGGGGGGCACGAGGGAGACCCAGTACTTC. The variable domain in full, completed from reference TRBV2 and TRBJ2-5, reads EPEVTQTPSHQVTQMGQEVILRCVPISNHLYFYWYRQILGQKVEFLVSFYNNEISEKSEIFDDQFSVERPDGSNFTLKIRSTKLEDSAMYFCASGGTRETQYFGPGTRLLVL.

This clonotype was counted at least ten times. The CDR3 region is CASSLDDRGYEQYF. The CDR3 bases are TGTGCCAGCAGCTTAGATGACAGGGGTTACGAGCAGTACTTC. This sequence joins TRBV7-6 and TRBJ2-7; 8 nucleotides align to TRBD1. Germline CDR1 SGHVS, CDR2 FNYEAQ. There are 14 residues in the CDR3. The V segment lost 1 base and the J segment 4 bases; nucleotides outside the gene matches: 3.

This rearrangement joins TRBV7-6 to TRBJ2-2; unclear D gene. This CDR3 is 17 amino acids long. Trimming removed 5 bases at V and 3 bases at J, with 19 bases between. Germline loops: CDR1 SGHVS, CDR2 FNYEAQ. Here the CDR3 DNA reads TGTGCCAGCAGCGGGTATATCGCTGTAGGCGACACCGGGGAGCTGTTTTTT. This translates into CASSGYIAVGDTGELFF. The full variable domain, completed using reference TRBV7-6 and TRBJ2-2, is GAGVSQSPRYKVTKRGQDVALRCDPISGHVSLYWYRQALGQGPEFLTYFNYEAQQDKSGLPNDRFSAERPEGSISTLTIQRTEQRDSAMYRCASSGYIAVGDTGELFFGEGSRLTVL.

The genes are TRBV20-1 and TRBJ1-6; 7 bases line up with TRBD1. Germline-derived CDR1 and CDR2 are DFQATT and SNEGSKA (reference sequence). J gave up 0 bases and V 5 bases, and 7 bases lay outside the gene matches. CDR3 size: 16 residues. CDR3 in DNA: TGCAGTGCTGGACCGGGACAGAGCTCCTATAATTCACCCCTCCACTTT. The encoded protein is CSAGPGQSSYNSPLHF.

The chain has TRBV29-1 and TRBJ2-1, with 9 bases fitting TRBD2. There are 18 residues in the CDR3. Germline CDR1 reads SQVTM; CDR2 reads ANQGSEA. Trimming removed 0 bases from V and 3 bases from J; junction bases left unmatched: 12. The CDR3 DNA sequence: TGCAGCGTTGAAGATCCCGGGCTAGCGGGGAGGGGCTACAATGAGCAGTTCTTC. It yields the protein CSVEDPGLAGRGYNEQFF.

The chain uses TRBV15 and TRBJ1-5; D gene unclear. The V and J ends lost 3 bases and 3 bases respectively, with 9 bases between them. Germline CDR1 is LNHNV and CDR2 is YYDKDF (reference sequence). The CDR3 has 14 residues. CDR3 DNA sequence: TGTGCCACCAGCAGTGCCGAATACAATCAGCCCCAGCATTTT. This encodes CATSSAEYNQPQHF.

This clonotype was seen only a few times. The chain recombines TRBV5-6 with TRBJ2-3; possibly TRBD1 for D (7 bases). V lost 0 bases and J lost 8, with 19 bases in between. Looked up from germline, CDR1 is SGHDT and CDR2 is YYEEEE. The CDR3 has 16 residues. CDR3 sequence reads: CASSLEVGGGASTQYF. CDR3 DNA sequence: TGTGCCAGCAGCTTGGAGGTAGGAGGGGGCGCTTCTACGCAGTATTTT.

This clonotype turned up a few times. This chain connects TRBV20-1 to TRBJ2-5; 7 nucleotides line up with TRBD1. The CDR3 has 18 amino acids. The J segment lost 0 bases and the V segment lost 0 bases, leaving 13 bases of the junction unmatched. CDR1 and CDR2 from the germline V gene are DFQATT and SNEGSKA (reference sequence). The CDR3 protein is CSAREGTVWSEYQETQYF. The CDR3 nucleotides read TGCAGTGCTAGAGAGGGGACAGTATGGTCAGAGTACCAAGAGACCCAGTACTTC.

The chain has TRBV5-1 and TRBJ1-4; D unclear. The V gene lost 5 bases and the J gene lost 8 bases, with 13 bases spanning the gap. Germline V CDR1 and CDR2: SGHRS, YFSETQ. The CDR3 is 13 amino acids. Here the CDR3 DNA reads TGCGCCAGCAGGTCGGCGGGTGGCGAAAAACTGTTTTTT. It specifies CASRSAGGEKLFF.

This clonotype occurred a few times. DNA of the CDR3: TGTGCCAGCAGCCAAGCCTCTAGCGTTACGCAGTATTTT. As protein: CASSQASSVTQYF. The rearrangement links TRBV14 to TRBJ2-3; possible D gene TRBD2, 6 bases. V lost 1 base to trimming and J lost 8 bases, with 10 bases between them. This CDR3 spans 13 amino acids. Germline lookup yields CDR1 SGHDN and CDR2 FVKESK.

This clonotype was recorded a few times. The chain couples TRBV20-1 to TRBJ2-2; D is tentatively TRBD1 or TRBD2 (6 bases each). Trimming removed 6 bases at V and 7 bases at J, with 18 bases between. The V gene's germline CDR1 is DFQATT and CDR2 SNEGSKA (reference sequence). The CDR3 is 14 amino acids. The CDR3 nucleotides read TGCAGTGCCTCCCCTGGGGGGCGGCACGGGGAGCTGTTTTTT. Protein product: CSASPGGRHGELFF.

This clonotype was detected ten times or more. The V gene is TRBV29-1, the J gene TRBJ2-7; the match to TRBD1 covers 7 bases. In germline, CDR1 is SQVTM, CDR2 ANQGSEA. V was clipped by 6 bases and J by 5 bases; unmatched bases: 7. The CDR3 runs 12 residues. Here the CDR3 DNA reads TGCAGCGTGACAGGGAAACGGGACGAGCAGTACTTC. Translation gives CSVTGKRDEQYF.

V usage is TRBV4-2 and J usage is TRBJ2-4, with D unclear. Trimming took 1 base from V and 7 from J, leaving 8 bases between them. This CDR3 is 13 amino acids long. CDR1 and CDR2 (germline): LGHNA, YNFKEQ. This CDR3 reads CASSQGLDNIQYF. The CDR3 coding sequence is TGTGCCAGCAGCCAAGGACTTGACAACATTCAGTACTTC.

This rearrangement joins TRBV7-6 to TRBJ2-3; D tentatively reads TRBD1 or TRBD2 (7 bases each). Trimming pared 2 bases from V and 4 bases from J, leaving 16 bases between. The V gene's germline CDR1 is SGHVS and CDR2 FNYEAQ. The CDR3 contains 16 residues. CDR3 in amino acids: CASSLLGGGLADTQYF. The CDR3 nucleotides read TGTGCCAGCAGCTTATTGGGAGGGGGCCTTGCAGATACGCAGTATTTT. The whole variable domain, remainder taken from reference TRBV7-6 and TRBJ2-3, is GAGVSQSPRYKVTKRGQDVALRCDPISGHVSLYWYRQALGQGPEFLTYFNYEAQQDKSGLPNDRFSAERPEGSISTLTIQRTEQRDSAMYRCASSLLGGGLADTQYFGPGTRLTVL.

This clonotype came up a few times. V and J are TRBV5-1 and TRBJ1-2; D remains unclear. Germline lookup yields CDR1 SGHRS and CDR2 YFSETQ. The CDR3 consists of 12 residues. V was clipped by 7 bases and J by 5 bases, with 12 bases between them. In DNA form, the CDR3 reads TGCGCCAGCGGGGAACAGCCTTATGGCTACACCTTC. Encoded protein: CASGEQPYGYTF.

This sequence joins TRBV5-5 and TRBJ1-1; D is unresolved. Trimming took off 0 bases at V and 0 bases at J, with 9 bases between the two ends. CDR3 length equals 15 residues. CDR1 and CDR2 (germline): SGHKS, YYEKEE (reference sequence). The CDR3 here is CASSLGWGMNTEAFF. The CDR3 nucleotides read TGTGCCAGCAGCTTGGGGTGGGGTATGAACACTGAAGCTTTCTTT.

This clonotype was counted a few times. The chain combines TRBV19 with TRBJ2-4; D possibly corresponds to TRBD1 (5 bases). Germline V gene lookup returns CDR1 LNHDA and CDR2 SQIVND (reference sequence). The CDR3 loop spans 16 amino acids. Trimming removed 0 bases from V and 0 bases from J, with 9 bases in between. As DNA, the CDR3 is TGTGCCAGTAGTATAGACACGGACATAGCCAAAAACATTCAGTACTTC. This sequence encodes CASSIDTDIAKNIQYF.

The chain is built from TRBV19 and TRBJ1-5; no reliable D call. This CDR3 contains 14 residues. V was shortened by 7 bases and J by 4 bases, with 14 bases between the two germline ends. Germline V CDR1 and CDR2: LNHDA, SQIVND (reference sequence). CDR3 sequence reads: CASKASLGNQPQHF. The CDR3 region has the DNA TGTGCCAGTAAGGCTAGTTTAGGGAATCAGCCCCAGCATTTT.

The chain has TRBV6-5 and TRBJ2-3, with D maybe TRBD2 (5 bases). This CDR3 has 16 amino acids. Germline loops: CDR1 MNHEY, CDR2 SVGAGI. V dropped 2 bases and J dropped 4 bases, with 16 bases sitting between them. CDR3 in DNA: TGTGCCAGCAGTTACCGTAGGTCGGCCGGGGCAGATACGCAGTATTTT. It is translated as CASSYRRSAGADTQYF.

The sample holds a few counts of this clonotype. Germline and junction disagree at one end, which may indicate a read error. The CDR3 region has the DNA TGTGCCAGCAGTTACTCGGGGACAGTTAATTCAGCCCTCCACTTT. It translates to CASSYSGTVNSALHF. The chain carries TRBV6-6 and TRBJ1-6, with 7 nucleotides matching TRBD1. Germline values: CDR1 MNHNY, CDR2 SVGAGI (reference sequence). The CDR3 extends over 15 amino acids.

V is TRBV6-5 and J is TRBJ1-1, with a possible D match to TRBD1 (6 bases). Per germline, CDR1 MNHEY and CDR2 SVGAGI. V lost 0 bases and J 8 bases, leaving 10 bases between the germline ends. The CDR3 is 13 amino acids. The CDR3 nucleotides read TGTGCCAGCAGTTACTCGGTGGGGGGCGAAGCTTTCTTT. Its protein is CASSYSVGGEAFF.

V usage is TRBV3-1 and J usage is TRBJ2-2; perhaps TRBD1 as D (5 bases). Trimming took off 7 bases at V and 4 bases at J, with 10 bases between the two ends. Germline CDR1 LGHDT, CDR2 YNNKEL (reference sequence). CDR3 length equals 13 residues. In nucleotides, the CDR3 is TGTGCCAGCATGGTGGGGCCCACCGGGGAGCTGTTTTTT. Encoded protein: CASMVGPTGELFF.

The V gene is TRBV7-9, the J gene TRBJ2-3, with 7 bases identical to TRBD1. From germline, CDR1 is SEHNR and CDR2 FQNEAQ (reference sequence). V shed 1 base and J 5 bases; nucleotides not matched to a gene: 6. The CDR3 consists of 15 residues. The CDR3 nucleotides are TGTGCCAGCAGCTTAGAGGTAGGGGGCCGAGATACGCAGTATTTT. This gives the protein CASSLEVGGRDTQYF.

The sample holds a few counts of this clonotype. The chain joins TRBV6-5 to TRBJ1-2; D gene ambiguous. The V end lost 4 bases, the J end lost 2 bases, and 8 bases lay between the germline ends. Germline V gene lookup returns CDR1 MNHEY and CDR2 SVGAGI. This CDR3 has 13 residues. The CDR3 DNA follows: TGTGCCAGCAGTTTTTCTGTGAACTATGGCTACACCTTC. It specifies CASSFSVNYGYTF.